Below are 9 T cell receptor beta chains sequenced from a single sample in a study of shared clonotypes between healthy human individuals. The data were produced by immunoSEQ multiplex PCR, yet TCRdb's version contains in-frame clones alone and is incomplete. The table includes a few million clones, nearly 97% detected once. The material sequenced was naive CD4+ T cells sorted from blood. The subset denotes: CD45RA+ positively selected. The receptors were gathered from a man aged 18 to 35 in good health.

The rearrangement uses TRBV5-1 and TRBJ1-1, with D unclear. Germline V gene data show CDR1 as SGHRS and CDR2 as YFSETQ. The CDR3 sequence is 13 residues long. V shed 5 bases and J shed 3 bases, with 11 bases lying between them. CDR3 in DNA: TGCGCCAGCAGGACAAGGGAGGACACTGAAGCTTTCTTT. Translation gives CASRTREDTEAFF.

The rearrangement links TRBV25-1 to TRBJ1-1; D is unresolved. This CDR3 is 12 amino acids long. In germline, CDR1 is MGHDK, CDR2 SYGVNS. V was trimmed by 6 bases and J by 1 base, leaving 6 bases between them. The DNA of the CDR3 is TGTGCCAGCAGGGGCACGAACACTGAAGCTTTCTTT. Protein product: CASRGTNTEAFF.

The V and J genes are TRBV27 and TRBJ1-5; TRBD1 matches at 9 bases. V shed 4 bases and J 5 bases; nucleotides not matched to a gene: 3. The germline V gene has CDR1 MNHEY and CDR2 SMNVEV (reference sequence). This CDR3 is built from 14 residues. In nucleotides, the CDR3 is TGTGCCAGCAGTTCTGGACAGGGGTATCAGCCCCAGCATTTT. Encoded protein: CASSSGQGYQPQHF.

The chain carries TRBV7-8 and TRBJ1-1; D not resolved. Trimming took off 2 bases at V and 2 bases at J, with 6 bases between the two ends. This CDR3 region has 13 residues. Germline assignment: CDR1 SGHVS and CDR2 FQNEAQ. DNA for the CDR3: TGTGCCAGCAGCTTACGACAAAACACTGAAGCTTTCTTT. Protein product: CASSLRQNTEAFF.

This clone was detected once. The J gene is TRBJ2-7, the V gene TRBV6-1; D is perhaps TRBD2 (7 bases). The germline CDR1 and CDR2 sequences are MNHNS and SASEGT. The CDR3 covers 15 residues. V was shortened by 1 base and J by 3 bases, with 13 bases between the two germline ends. The DNA of the CDR3 is TGTGCCAGCAGTGAAGAAGGGGGAGGGCACTACGAGCAGTACTTC. Residues: CASSEEGGGHYEQYF.

CDR3 in DNA: TGTGCTAGTGGTTTGGTACAGGGGGCGGGCTACACCTTC. This sequence encodes CASGLVQGAGYTF. The chain joins TRBV12-5 to TRBJ1-2, with TRBD1 matching over 9 bases. CDR1 and CDR2 (germline): LGHNT, FRNRAP. The CDR3 has 13 amino acids. V lost 0 bases, J lost 8 bases, and 1 base stayed unmatched.

J is TRBJ2-2 and V is TRBV5-1; D is perhaps TRBD1 (5 bases). Germline loops: CDR1 SGHRS, CDR2 YFSETQ. The CDR3 contains 14 residues. V lost 5 bases and J 3 bases, leaving 11 bases between the germline ends. The DNA of the CDR3 is TGCGCCAGCAGAGGGGCGGCGGACACCGGGGAGCTGTTTTTT. Protein sequence: CASRGAADTGELFF.

This CDR3 is CASSPDSSRETQYF. DNA of the CDR3: TGCGCCAGCAGCCCGGACAGTTCTCGTGAGACCCAGTACTTC. The V and J genes are TRBV10-1 and TRBJ2-5; perhaps TRBD1 as D (6 bases). The V end was cut by 6 bases, the J end by 5 bases, with 16 bases between. CDR1 and CDR2 from the germline V gene are WNHNN and SYGVQD (reference sequence). The CDR3 loop spans 14 amino acids.

The chain employs TRBV29-1 and TRBJ2-5, with D uncertain. From germline, CDR1 is SQVTM and CDR2 ANQGSEA. This CDR3 region has 12 residues. V was cut by 4 bases and J by 1 base, with 7 bases left in between. The CDR3 nucleotides are TGCAGCGTTGCCCAGGCCCAAGAGACCCAGTACTTC. Translation gives CSVAQAQETQYF.